What follows describes a single T cell receptor beta chain. It lacks a known antigen. Per-base quality was not reported, and no clone a single base away is much larger than it. There are 15 amino acids in the CDR3, from cysteine to phenylalanine inclusive. The only DNA kept is the CDR3, 45 bases in frame from the first base. Unmatched junction bases come to 8, with V trimmed by 4 bases and J by 6 bases. As encoded in the germline V gene, CDR1 is SGDLS while CDR2 is YYNGEE. These data are taken from a study of blood T cell repertoires in COVID-19 (TCRdb year 2020). About the study as a whole: Samples from collaborators originated in the United States, Italy and Spain and spanned both the acute and convalescent phases of COVID-19. The material from the prospective study consisted of cDNA or gDNA derived from T cells, B-cell-depleted T cells, or PBMCs. The dataset comprised deeply sampled blood TCRbeta repertoires from subjects exposed to, actively infected with, or recovered from COVID-19. The repertoires were released in a freely available public database meant as a resource for research on the immune response to SARS-CoV-2. Samples were obtained from the ongoing ImmuneRACE study (first 160 participants) and from roughly 1,300 subjects provided by 6 global collaborators. A de-identified subject ID, COVID-19 status, age in years and sex were almost always included in the sample metadata. Where available, HLA class I and class II types were obtained from metadata supplied by the sample provider rather than from assay-based typing. The research as a whole found: The amount of clinical and demographic metadata varied by source and participant and was provided uncurated.

The immunoSEQ Assay, a bias-controlled multiplex PCR, was used to amplify TCRbeta CDR3 regions from genomic DNA. Under the source paper's analysis protocol: Within the assay, amplification of reference gene primers was used to estimate how many nucleated cells each sample contained. Sequence reads were collapsed and filtered to measure the absolute abundance of every unique TCRbeta CDR3 rearrangement. Productive Simpson clonality was computed per sample as the square root of Simpson's diversity index over productive rearrangements. TCRdb's version of the immuneACCESS table is confined to in-frame rearrangements and falls short of the full clone set. An unresolved V gene accounts for under half of the shortfall where checked; the remainder is of unknown origin. V, J and clone size are those of that table, while D and trimming were read from the DNA. For this sample the table gives under 200,000 clones, of which about 86% were detected only once. About 7.7% of the sample comes from the top ten.

Participants in the prospective study were aged 18 to 89 years, lived in about two dozen United States geographic areas, and enrolled through a virtual design. Cohort assignment in the prospective study relied on participant-reported clinical history from a screening survey and a study questionnaire. For ImmuneRACE Cohort 3, a participant was defined as recovered based on two consecutive negative NP/OP PCR tests, clearance by a healthcare professional, or resolution of symptoms. Each participant in the prospective study had whole blood, serum and a nasopharyngeal or oropharyngeal swab collected by mobile phlebotomists. Over an approximately 2-month period, participants in the prospective study had the option of providing additional blood draws and questionnaires. Blood samples from the prospective study were shipped frozen or at room temperature prior to DNA extraction.

The TCR originated in a man aged 45 to 65 who had recovered from COVID-19. The receptor chain draws on TRBV9 and TRBJ1-4, with 8 bases matching TRBD1. Sample: PBMCs or T cells enriched from blood (not recorded which). The CDR3 protein is CASSLGQGFDEKLFF. The bases are TGTGCCAGCAGCTTAGGACAGGGTTTCGATGAAAAACTGTTTTTT.